The TCR beta chain described here comes from a study of blood T cell repertoires in COVID-19. Turning to the study itself: There were acute and convalescent COVID-19 samples, and they came from the United States, Italy and Spain.

The V and J ends lost 3 bases and 3 bases, in that order; junction bases with no gene match: 4. Germline-derived CDR1 and CDR2 are SGDLS and YYNGEE. CDR3 length: 16 residues. Authors' analysis steps: Nucleated cell counts were estimated from reference gene primer amplification. Here immunoSEQ multiplex PCR was the method, and the copy in TCRdb shows in-frame clones only, minus some. The DNA gave D and trimming, while V, J and clone size come from that table. Among over 200,000 clones, 85% to 90% were seen once, and the ten largest hold 2.7%. This chain uses TRBV9 with TRBJ2-3, with 13 bases aligning to TRBD2. The clonotype originates from a man aged 30 to 45 with COVID-19, enrolled during active disease. The sample comprised peripheral blood. CDR3 bases: TGTGCCAGCAGCGCGACTAGCGGGAGGTTAACAGATACGCAGTATTTT. It codes for CASSATSGRLTDTQYF.